Listed below are T cell receptor beta chains from one sample, sequenced in a study of a mutant IDH1 vaccine in newly diagnosed glioma. These receptors have no known antigen. The method was immunoSEQ multiplex PCR; TCRdb's version includes in-frame clones alone and lacks a portion of them. In the table there are 40,000 to 45,000 clones, approximately 82% of which are singletons. Sample: PBMCs, taken from a glioma patient whose treatment included an IDH1 peptide vaccine. These receptors came from a young man with glioma. Some clones in this sample may be carry-over from other donors' samples. Each CDR3 is given without its conserved first and last residue. Fields, in order: V gene, CDR3 length, J gene, CDR3 protein.

TRBV5-4,13,TRBJ1-2,ASSLVHEANYGYT
TRBV27,12,TRBJ1-1,ASSSRNLNTEAF
TRBV5-1,12,TRBJ2-7,ASSRMGDSYEQY
TRBV4-3,14,TRBJ2-3,ASSLMTSGGSDTQY
TRBV9,13,TRBJ2-1,ASSGPGEAGVEQF
TRBV28,10,TRBJ2-7,ASTSPYYEQY
TRBV6-5,12,TRBJ2-1,ASSSVSSYNEQF
TRBV5-8,11,TRBJ1-1,ASSLGGGTEAF
TRBV15,17,TRBJ1-1,ATSRDRLGQGVTNTEAF
TRBV10-3,11,TRBJ1-1,ASGPPMNTEAF
TRBV7-2,13,TRBJ1-2,ASSFYRGRDYGYT
TRBV29-1,12,TRBJ1-6,SVQLGGGNSPLH
TRBV14,15,TRBJ1-3,ASSQALPRAPGNTIY
TRBV18,12,TRBJ1-1,ASSPGLVNTEAF
TRBV5-4,14,TRBJ1-2,ASSLAAERLNYGYT